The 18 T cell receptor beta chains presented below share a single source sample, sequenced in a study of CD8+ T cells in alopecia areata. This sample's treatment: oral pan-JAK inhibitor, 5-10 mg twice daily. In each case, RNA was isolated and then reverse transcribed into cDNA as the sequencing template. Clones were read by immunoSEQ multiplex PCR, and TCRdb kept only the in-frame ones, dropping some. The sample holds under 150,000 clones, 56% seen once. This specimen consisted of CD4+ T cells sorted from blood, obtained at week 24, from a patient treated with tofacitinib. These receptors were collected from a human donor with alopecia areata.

CDR3 region: CASSTGVRNTGELFF. CDR3 nucleotide sequence: TGTGCCAGCAGTACAGGGGTCAGGAACACCGGGGAGCTGTTTTTT. The rearrangement links TRBV6-5 to TRBJ2-2; 7 nucleotides agree with TRBD1. There are 15 residues in the CDR3. Germline V lookup: CDR1 MNHEY, CDR2 SVGAGI. The J segment lost 1 base and the V segment lost 5 bases, leaving 4 bases of the junction unmatched.

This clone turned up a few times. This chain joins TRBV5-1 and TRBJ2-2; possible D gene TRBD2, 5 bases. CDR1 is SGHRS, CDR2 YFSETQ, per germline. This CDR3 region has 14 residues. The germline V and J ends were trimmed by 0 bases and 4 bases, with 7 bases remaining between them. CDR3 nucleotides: TGCGCCAGCAGCTTGGACCGGGGCACCGGGGAGCTGTTTTTT. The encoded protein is CASSLDRGTGELFF.

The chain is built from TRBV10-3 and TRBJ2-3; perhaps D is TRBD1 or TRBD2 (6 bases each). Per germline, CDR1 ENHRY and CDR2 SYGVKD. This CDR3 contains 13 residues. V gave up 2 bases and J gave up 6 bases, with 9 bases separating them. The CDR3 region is CAISERGADTQYF. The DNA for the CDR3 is TGTGCCATCAGTGAGAGGGGGGCGGATACGCAGTATTTT.

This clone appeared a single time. The DNA for the CDR3 is TGTGCCATCAGTGCCGGGACACCCAAAACCTCTGGGGCCAACGTCCTGACTTTC. Encoded protein: CAISAGTPKTSGANVLTF. The chain combines TRBV10-3 with TRBJ2-6; possibly TRBD1 for D (6 bases). Germline loops: CDR1 ENHRY, CDR2 SYGVKD. V shed 4 bases and J shed 0 bases, with 16 bases lying between them. The CDR3 sequence is 18 residues long.

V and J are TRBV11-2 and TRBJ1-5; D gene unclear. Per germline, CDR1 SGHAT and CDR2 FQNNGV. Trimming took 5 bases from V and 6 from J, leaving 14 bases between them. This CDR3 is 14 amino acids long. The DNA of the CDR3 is TGTGCCAGCAGCCCTGATGGCATGTCTCAGCCCCAGCATTTT. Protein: CASSPDGMSQPQHF.

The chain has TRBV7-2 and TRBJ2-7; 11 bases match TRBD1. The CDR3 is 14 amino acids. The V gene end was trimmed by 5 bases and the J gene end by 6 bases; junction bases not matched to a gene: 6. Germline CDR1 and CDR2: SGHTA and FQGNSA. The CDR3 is CASSRGQGAPEQYF. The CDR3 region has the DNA TGTGCCAGCAGCCGTGGACAGGGGGCGCCCGAGCAGTACTTC.

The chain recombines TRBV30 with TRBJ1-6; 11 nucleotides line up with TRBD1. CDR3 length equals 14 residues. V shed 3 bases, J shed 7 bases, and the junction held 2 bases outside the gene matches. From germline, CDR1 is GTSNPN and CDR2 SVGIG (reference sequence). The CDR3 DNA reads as TGTGCCTGGAGGGGGGACAGGGGGAATTCACCCCTCCACTTT. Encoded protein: CAWRGDRGNSPLHF.

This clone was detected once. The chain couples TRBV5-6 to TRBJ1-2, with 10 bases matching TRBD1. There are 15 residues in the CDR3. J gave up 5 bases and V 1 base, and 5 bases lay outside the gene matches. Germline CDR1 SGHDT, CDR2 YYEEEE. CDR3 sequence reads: CASSLIDRGQYGYTF. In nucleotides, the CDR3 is TGTGCCAGCAGCTTGATCGACAGGGGGCAGTATGGCTACACCTTC. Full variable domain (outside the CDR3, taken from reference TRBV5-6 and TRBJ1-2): DAGVTQSPTHLIKTRGQQVTLRCSPKSGHDTVSWYQQALGQGPQFIFQYYEEEERQRGNFPDRFSGHQFPNYSSELNVNALLLGDSALYLCASSLIDRGQYGYTFGSGTRLTVV.

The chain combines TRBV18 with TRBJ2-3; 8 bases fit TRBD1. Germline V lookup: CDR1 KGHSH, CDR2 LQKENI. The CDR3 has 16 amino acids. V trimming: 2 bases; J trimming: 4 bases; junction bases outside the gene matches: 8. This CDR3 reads CASSPIAGGRSDTQYF. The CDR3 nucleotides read TGTGCCAGCTCACCAATAGCAGGGGGCCGATCAGATACGCAGTATTTT.

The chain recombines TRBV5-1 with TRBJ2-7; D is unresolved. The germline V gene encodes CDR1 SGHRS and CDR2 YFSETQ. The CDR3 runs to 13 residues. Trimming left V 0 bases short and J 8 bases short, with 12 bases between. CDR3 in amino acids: CASSLESGQKQYF. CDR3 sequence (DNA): TGCGCCAGCAGCTTGGAATCGGGCCAGAAGCAGTACTTC.

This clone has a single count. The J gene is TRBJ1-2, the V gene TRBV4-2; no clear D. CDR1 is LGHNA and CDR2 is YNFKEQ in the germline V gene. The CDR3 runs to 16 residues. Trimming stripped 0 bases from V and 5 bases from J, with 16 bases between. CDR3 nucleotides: TGTGCCAGCAGCCAAGATGCCGGAGCCGTCACATATGGCTACACCTTC. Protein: CASSQDAGAVTYGYTF.

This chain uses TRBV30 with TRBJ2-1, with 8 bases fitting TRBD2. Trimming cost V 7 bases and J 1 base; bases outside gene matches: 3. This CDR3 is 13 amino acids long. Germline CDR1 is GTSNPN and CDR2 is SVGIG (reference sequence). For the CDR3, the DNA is TGTGCCTTAGCTAGCGGGTCCTACAATGAGCAGTTCTTC. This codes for CALASGSYNEQFF.

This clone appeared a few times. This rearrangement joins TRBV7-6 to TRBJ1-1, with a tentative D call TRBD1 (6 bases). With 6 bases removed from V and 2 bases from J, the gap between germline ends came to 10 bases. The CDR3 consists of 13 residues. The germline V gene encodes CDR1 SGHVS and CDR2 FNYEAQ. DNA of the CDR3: TGTGCCAGCAGGGTGGGGGCCAACACTGAAGCTTTCTTT. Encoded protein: CASRVGANTEAFF.

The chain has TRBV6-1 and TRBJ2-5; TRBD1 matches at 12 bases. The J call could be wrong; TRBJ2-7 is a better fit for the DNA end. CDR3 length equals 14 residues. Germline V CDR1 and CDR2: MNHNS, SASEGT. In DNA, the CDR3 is TGTGCCAGCAGTGGATGGGACAGGGGGCACGAGCAGTACTTC. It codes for CASSGWDRGHEQYF.

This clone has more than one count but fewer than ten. The CDR3: CASSLGRTGLGQETQYF. The DNA of the CDR3 is TGTGCCAGCAGCTTAGGAAGGACAGGGTTGGGGCAAGAGACCCAGTACTTC. The V call is TRBV7-9, the J call TRBJ2-5, with 8 bases that match TRBD1. Trimming at V came to 1 base and at J to 2 bases, leaving 9 bases not matched to a gene. Germline CDR1 is SEHNR and CDR2 is FQNEAQ (reference sequence). The CDR3 spans 17 residues.

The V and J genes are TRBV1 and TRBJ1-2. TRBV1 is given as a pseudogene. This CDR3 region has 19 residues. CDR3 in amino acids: CTSSHKKGPGRDSNYGYTF. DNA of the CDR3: TGCACCAGCAGCCACAAAAAGGGGCCCGGAAGGGACTCTAACTATGGCTACACCTTC.

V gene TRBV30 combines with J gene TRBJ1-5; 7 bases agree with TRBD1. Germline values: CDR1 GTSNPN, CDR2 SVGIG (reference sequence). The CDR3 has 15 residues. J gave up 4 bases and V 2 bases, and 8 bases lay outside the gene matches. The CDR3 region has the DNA TGTGCCTGGAGTATCGCCGGGACAGAAAATCAGCCCCAGCATTTT. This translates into CAWSIAGTENQPQHF.

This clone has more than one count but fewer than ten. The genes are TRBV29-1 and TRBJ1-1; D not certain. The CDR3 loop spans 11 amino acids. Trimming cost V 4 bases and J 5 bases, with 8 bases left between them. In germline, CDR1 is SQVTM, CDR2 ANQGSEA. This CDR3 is CSVARETEAFF. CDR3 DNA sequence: TGCAGCGTTGCTAGGGAAACTGAAGCTTTCTTT. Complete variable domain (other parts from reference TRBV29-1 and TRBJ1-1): SAVISQKPSRDICQRGTSLTIQCQVDSQVTMMFWYRQQPGQSLTLIATANQGSEATYESGFVIDKFPISRPNLTFSTLTVSNMSPEDSSIYLCSVARETEAFFGQGTRLTVV.